These 7 T cell receptor beta chains share one sample of origin, sequenced in a study of T cells in Graves' hyperthyroidism and ophthalmopathy. Researchers amplified the TCR beta CDR3 regions from RNA transcripts. RT-PCR in the first round (using the HTBI primer set) targeted the TCR CDR3. TCRdb re-called the multiplex PCR reads with MiXCR, one entry per CDR3 protein. The sample has around 370,000 distinct CDR3 sequences, less than 20% seen once. Sequencing was performed on blood. The receptors were gathered from a man aged 18-30 years with Graves' ophthalmopathy.

This clonotype came up a few times. The V and J genes are TRBV20-1 and TRBJ1-3; D gene uncertain. V dropped 5 bases and J dropped 0 bases, with 11 bases sitting between them. Germline loops: CDR1 DFQATT, CDR2 SNEGSKA (reference sequence). The CDR3 extends over 14 amino acids. The CDR3 loop reads CSAPDFNSGNTIYF. The CDR3 region has the DNA TGCAGTGCTCCGGACTTTAACTCTGGAAACACCATATATTTT.

V is TRBV28 and J is TRBJ1-3; 9 bases agree with TRBD1. Germline-derived CDR1 and CDR2 are MDHEN and SYDVKM. This CDR3 has 19 amino acids. The trim removed 3 bases at V and 3 bases at J, leaving 15 bases unmatched. Here the CDR3 reads CASSFPKTTQGAIGNTIYF. The CDR3 DNA follows: TGTGCCAGCAGTTTCCCCAAAACGACACAGGGGGCTATTGGAAACACCATATATTTT.

This clonotype was seen repeatedly, ten times or more. The chain couples TRBV5-1 to TRBJ1-1, with D possibly TRBD1 on 5 matching bases. The germline gives CDR1 SGHRS, CDR2 YFSETQ. This CDR3 has 16 amino acids. V was pared by 4 bases and J by 0 bases, with 16 bases between. The CDR3 sequence is CASSHNVRGMNTEAFF. CDR3 DNA: TGCGCCAGCAGCCATAACGTGCGGGGGATGAACACTGAAGCTTTCTTT.

The table lists this clonotype with many counts. CDR3 DNA sequence: TGTGCCAGCAGTTTAGCGGGGACAGGGCGGATCGGCGGGGAGCTGTTTTTT. Translated: CASSLAGTGRIGGELFF. The rearrangement joins TRBV12-3 or TRBV12-4 to TRBJ2-2; 9 nucleotides line up with TRBD1. The CDR3 contains 17 residues. The J segment lost 7 bases and the V segment lost 0 bases, leaving 9 bases of the junction unmatched.

This clonotype was found many times. DNA for the CDR3: TGTGCCAGCAGCTTCGCCGCGGGGATCGACAATGAGCAGTTCTTC. Protein: CASSFAAGIDNEQFF. The V and J genes are TRBV5-5 and TRBJ2-1; the D gene is possibly TRBD2 (6 bases). V was cut by 2 bases and J by 5 bases, with 14 bases left in between. Germline CDR1 SGHKS, CDR2 YYEKEE (reference sequence). CDR3 length: 15 residues.

This clonotype was counted at least ten times. The V call is TRBV5-1, the J call TRBJ1-5; D is unclear. Germline CDR1 is SGHRS and CDR2 is YFSETQ. The CDR3 consists of 15 residues. The V and J ends lost 0 bases and 0 bases respectively, with 7 bases between them. This CDR3 is CASSLAGISNQPQHF. CDR3 nucleotides: TGCGCCAGCAGCTTGGCCGGGATTAGCAATCAGCCCCAGCATTTT.

Ten or more counts support this clonotype. The CDR3: CASSPPLGVTEAFF. The CDR3 coding sequence is TGTGCCAGCAGTCCGCCCCTTGGGGTCACTGAAGCTTTCTTT. V and J are TRBV12-3 or TRBV12-4 and TRBJ1-1; D ambiguous. Trimming removed 5 bases from V and 4 bases from J, with 14 bases in between. The CDR3 runs to 14 residues.